This T cell receptor beta chain was observed in a study of cytomegalovirus exposure and HLA in healthy donors. Vbeta (60) and Jbeta (13) primers were used in the PCR. Clones were sequenced by immunoSEQ multiplex PCR, and TCRdb holds only the in-frame ones, with some missing. This table has about 80,000 clones, almost 80% appearing once. Trimming took 1 base from V and 2 from J, leaving 12 bases between them. CDR3 length: 17 residues. Germline V lookup: CDR1 MGHRA, CDR2 YSYEKL. Study-wide findings and caveats: About 87% or about 30% of the time was how often most TCR beta V segments were productive, according to an earlier analysis.

For this clone: Its cognate antigen is unknown.

The sample comprised PBMCs. The rearrangement links TRBV4-1 to TRBJ2-6, with D uncertain. The sequence was collected from a woman in her 40s in good health and CMV-seropositive. CDR3 loop: CASSQAEQVAGANVLTF. The CDR3 DNA reads TGCGCCAGCAGCCAAGCAGAACAAGTGGCTGGGGCCAACGTCCTGACTTTC.